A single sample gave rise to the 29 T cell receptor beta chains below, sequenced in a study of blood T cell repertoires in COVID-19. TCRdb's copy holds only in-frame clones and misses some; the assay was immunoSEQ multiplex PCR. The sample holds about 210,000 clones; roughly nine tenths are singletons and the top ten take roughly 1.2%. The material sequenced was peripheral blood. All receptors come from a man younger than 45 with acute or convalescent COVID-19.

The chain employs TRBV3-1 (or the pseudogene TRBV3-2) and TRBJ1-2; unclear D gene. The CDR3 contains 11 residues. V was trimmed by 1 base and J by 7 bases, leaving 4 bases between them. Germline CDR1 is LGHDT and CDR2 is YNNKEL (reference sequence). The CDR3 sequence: CASSQVSGYTF. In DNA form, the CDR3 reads TGTGCCAGCAGCCAAGTATCTGGCTACACCTTC.

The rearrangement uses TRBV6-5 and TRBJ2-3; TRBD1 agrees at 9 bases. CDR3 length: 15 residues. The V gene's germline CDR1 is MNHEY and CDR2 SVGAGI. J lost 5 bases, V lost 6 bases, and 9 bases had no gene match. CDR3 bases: TGTGCCAGCAGCCACCGGGACAGGGATAAAGATACGCAGTATTTT. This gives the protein CASSHRDRDKDTQYF.

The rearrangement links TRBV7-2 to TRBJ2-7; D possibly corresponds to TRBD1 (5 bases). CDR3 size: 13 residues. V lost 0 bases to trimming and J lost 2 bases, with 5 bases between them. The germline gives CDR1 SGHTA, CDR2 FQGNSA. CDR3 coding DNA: TGTGCCAGCAGCTTAGCGGGGCCCTACGAGCAGTACTTC. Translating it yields CASSLAGPYEQYF.

In DNA, the CDR3 is TGTGCCAGCAGCTTAGCTTGGCAGGGACTCTCCTACGAGCAGTACTTC. This encodes CASSLAWQGLSYEQYF. This chain links TRBV7-9 with TRBJ2-7; maybe TRBD2 (6 bases). Germline CDR1 is SEHNR and CDR2 is FQNEAQ (reference sequence). V was shortened by 0 bases and J by 0 bases, with 12 bases between the two germline ends. The CDR3 runs to 16 residues.

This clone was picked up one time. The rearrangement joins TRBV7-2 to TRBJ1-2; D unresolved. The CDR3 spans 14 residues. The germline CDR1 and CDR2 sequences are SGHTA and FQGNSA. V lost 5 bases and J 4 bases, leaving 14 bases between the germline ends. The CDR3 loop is CASSLDYSGYGYTF. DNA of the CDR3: TGTGCCAGCAGCCTGGACTACTCGGGCTATGGCTACACCTTC.

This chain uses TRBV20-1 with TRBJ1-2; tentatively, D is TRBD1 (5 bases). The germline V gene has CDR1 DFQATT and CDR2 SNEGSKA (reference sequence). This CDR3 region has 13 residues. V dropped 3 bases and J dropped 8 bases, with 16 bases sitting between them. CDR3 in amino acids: CSASGKGAGGYTF. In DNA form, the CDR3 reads TGCAGTGCTAGTGGAAAAGGGGCTGGAGGCTACACCTTC.

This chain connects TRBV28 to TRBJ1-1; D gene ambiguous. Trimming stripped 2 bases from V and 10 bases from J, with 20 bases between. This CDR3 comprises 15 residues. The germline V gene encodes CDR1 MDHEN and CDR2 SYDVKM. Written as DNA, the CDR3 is TGTGCCAGCAGTTTACCAACTGTGGGAGCCTGGGGAGCTTTCTTT. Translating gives CASSLPTVGAWGAFF.

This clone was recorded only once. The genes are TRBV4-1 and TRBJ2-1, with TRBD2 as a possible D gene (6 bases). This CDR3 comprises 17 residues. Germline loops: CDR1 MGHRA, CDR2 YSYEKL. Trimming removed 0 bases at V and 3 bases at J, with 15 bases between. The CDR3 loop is CASSQDRGNPVYNEQFF. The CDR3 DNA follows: TGCGCCAGCAGCCAAGATCGGGGGAACCCGGTCTACAATGAGCAGTTCTTC.

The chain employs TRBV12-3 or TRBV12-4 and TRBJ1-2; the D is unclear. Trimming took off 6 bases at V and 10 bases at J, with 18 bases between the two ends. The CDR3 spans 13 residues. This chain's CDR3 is CASSPEGASDYTF. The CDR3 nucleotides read TGTGCCAGCAGCCCTGAGGGCGCCTCGGACTACACCTTC.

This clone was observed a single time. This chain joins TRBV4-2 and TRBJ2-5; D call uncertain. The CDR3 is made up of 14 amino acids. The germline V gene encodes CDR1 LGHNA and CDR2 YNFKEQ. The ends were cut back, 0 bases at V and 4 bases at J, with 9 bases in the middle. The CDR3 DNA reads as TGTGCCAGCAGCCAAGATATGACAAGAGAGACCCAGTACTTC. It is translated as CASSQDMTRETQYF.

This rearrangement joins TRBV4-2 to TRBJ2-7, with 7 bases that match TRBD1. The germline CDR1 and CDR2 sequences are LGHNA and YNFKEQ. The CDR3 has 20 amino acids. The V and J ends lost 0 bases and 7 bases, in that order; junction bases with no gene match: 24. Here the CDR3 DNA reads TGTGCCAGCAGCCAAGATTGGGTTTCGGGACAGTCCCCATTTCGTAGAGAGCAGTACTTC. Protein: CASSQDWVSGQSPFRREQYF.

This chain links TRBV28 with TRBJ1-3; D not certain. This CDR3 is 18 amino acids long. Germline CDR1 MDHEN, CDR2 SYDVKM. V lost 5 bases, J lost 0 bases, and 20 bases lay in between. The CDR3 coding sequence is TGTGCCAGCAGTCCCTCCAATATCCGGCGGTACTCTGGAAACACCATATATTTT. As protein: CASSPSNIRRYSGNTIYF.

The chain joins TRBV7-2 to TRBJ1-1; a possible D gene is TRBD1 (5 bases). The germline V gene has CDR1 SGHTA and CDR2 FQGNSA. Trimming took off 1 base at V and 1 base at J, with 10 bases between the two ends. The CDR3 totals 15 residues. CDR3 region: CASSLEGLKNTEAFF. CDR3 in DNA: TGTGCCAGCAGCTTAGAGGGACTCAAGAACACTGAAGCTTTCTTT.

In DNA form, the CDR3 reads TGTGCCAGCACCCTCCGGGGAGGAGAATACGAGCAGTACTTC. It yields the protein CASTLRGGEYEQYF. This chain connects TRBV28 to TRBJ2-7, with D possibly matching TRBD2 (6 bases). The ends were cut back, 7 bases at V and 4 bases at J, with 17 bases in the middle. The CDR3 totals 14 residues. Germline CDR1 and CDR2: MDHEN and SYDVKM.

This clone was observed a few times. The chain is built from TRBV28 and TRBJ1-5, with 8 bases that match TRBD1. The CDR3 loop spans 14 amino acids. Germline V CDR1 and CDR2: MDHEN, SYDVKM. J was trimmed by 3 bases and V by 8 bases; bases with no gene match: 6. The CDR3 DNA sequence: TGTGCCAGCGGATTGACAGGGGCCAATCAGCCCCAGCATTTT. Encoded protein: CASGLTGANQPQHF.

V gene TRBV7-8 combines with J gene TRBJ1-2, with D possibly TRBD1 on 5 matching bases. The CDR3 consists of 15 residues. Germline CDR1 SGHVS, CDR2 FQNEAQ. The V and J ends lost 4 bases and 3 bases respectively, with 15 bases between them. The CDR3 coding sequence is TGTGCCAGCAGCTCCTTTGGGGGGGAGGACTATGGCTACACCTTC. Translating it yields CASSSFGGEDYGYTF.

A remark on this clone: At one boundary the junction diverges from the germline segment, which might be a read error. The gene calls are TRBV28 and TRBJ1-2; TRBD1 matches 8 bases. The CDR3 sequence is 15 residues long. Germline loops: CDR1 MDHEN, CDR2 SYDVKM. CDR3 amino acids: CASSSTPRTGNLWCF. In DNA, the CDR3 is TGTGCCAGCAGTTCGACCCCGCGGACAGGGAATTTATGGTGTTTC.

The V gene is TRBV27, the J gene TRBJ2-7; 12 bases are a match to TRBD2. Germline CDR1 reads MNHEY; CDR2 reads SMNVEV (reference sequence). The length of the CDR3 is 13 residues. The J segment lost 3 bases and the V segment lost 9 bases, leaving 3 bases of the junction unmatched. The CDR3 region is CASGLAGIYEQYF. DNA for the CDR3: TGTGCCAGTGGACTAGCGGGGATCTACGAGCAGTACTTC.

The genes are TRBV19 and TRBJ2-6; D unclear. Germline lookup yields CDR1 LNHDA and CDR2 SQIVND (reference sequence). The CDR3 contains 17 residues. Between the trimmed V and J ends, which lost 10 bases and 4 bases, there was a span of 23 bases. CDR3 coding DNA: TGTGCCACCGAACACCACTCCAGGTTCTCAGGGGCCAACGTCCTGACTTTC. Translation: CATEHHSRFSGANVLTF.

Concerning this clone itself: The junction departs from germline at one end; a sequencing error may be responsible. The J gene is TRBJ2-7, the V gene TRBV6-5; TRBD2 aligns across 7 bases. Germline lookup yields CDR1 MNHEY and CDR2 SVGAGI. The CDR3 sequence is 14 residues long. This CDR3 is CASSWGTKSSEQYF. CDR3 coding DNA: TGTGCCAGCAGTTGGGGGACTAAGTCCTCCGAGCAGTACTTC.

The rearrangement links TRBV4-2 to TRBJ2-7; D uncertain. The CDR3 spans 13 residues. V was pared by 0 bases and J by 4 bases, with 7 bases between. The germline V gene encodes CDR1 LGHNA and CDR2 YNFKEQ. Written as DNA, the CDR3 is TGTGCCAGCAGCCAAGACAACAGATACGAGCAGTACTTC. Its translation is CASSQDNRYEQYF.

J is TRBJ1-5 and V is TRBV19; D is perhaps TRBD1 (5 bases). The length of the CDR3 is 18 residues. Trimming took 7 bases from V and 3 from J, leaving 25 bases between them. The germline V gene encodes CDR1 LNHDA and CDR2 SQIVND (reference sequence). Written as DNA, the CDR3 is TGTGCCAGTATTCCATCGAGTGGTGGCAGGGCTCTCAATCAGCCCCAGCATTTT. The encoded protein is CASIPSSGGRALNQPQHF.

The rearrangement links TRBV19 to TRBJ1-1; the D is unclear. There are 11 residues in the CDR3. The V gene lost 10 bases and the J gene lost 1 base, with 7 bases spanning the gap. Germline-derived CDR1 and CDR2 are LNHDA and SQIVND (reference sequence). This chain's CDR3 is CATSWNTEAFF. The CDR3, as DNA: TGTGCCACCTCGTGGAACACTGAAGCTTTCTTT.

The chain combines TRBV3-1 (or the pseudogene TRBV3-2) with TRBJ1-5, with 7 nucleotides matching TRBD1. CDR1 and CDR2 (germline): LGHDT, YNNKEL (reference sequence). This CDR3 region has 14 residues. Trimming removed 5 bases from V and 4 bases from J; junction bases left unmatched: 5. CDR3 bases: TGTGCCAGCAGCTTGGGACAGCTGAATCAGCCCCAGCATTTT. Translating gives CASSLGQLNQPQHF.

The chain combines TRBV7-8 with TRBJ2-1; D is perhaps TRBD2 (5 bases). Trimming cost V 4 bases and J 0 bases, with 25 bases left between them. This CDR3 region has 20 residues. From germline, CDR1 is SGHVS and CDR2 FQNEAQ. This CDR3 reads CASSSQPRGKNTPSYNEQFF. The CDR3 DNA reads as TGTGCCAGCAGCTCACAGCCCCGGGGAAAAAACACGCCCTCCTACAATGAGCAGTTCTTC.

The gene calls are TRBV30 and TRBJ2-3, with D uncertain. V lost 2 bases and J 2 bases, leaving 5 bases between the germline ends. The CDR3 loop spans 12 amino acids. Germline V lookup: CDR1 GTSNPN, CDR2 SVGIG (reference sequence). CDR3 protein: CAWSPHTDTQYF. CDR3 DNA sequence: TGTGCCTGGAGTCCACACACAGATACGCAGTATTTT.

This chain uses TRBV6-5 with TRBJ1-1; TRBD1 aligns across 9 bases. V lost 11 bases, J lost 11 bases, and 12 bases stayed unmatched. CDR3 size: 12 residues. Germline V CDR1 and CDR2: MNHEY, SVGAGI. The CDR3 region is CASYRGRTTAFF. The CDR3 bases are TGTGCCTCCTACAGGGGGCGAACTACGGCTTTCTTT.

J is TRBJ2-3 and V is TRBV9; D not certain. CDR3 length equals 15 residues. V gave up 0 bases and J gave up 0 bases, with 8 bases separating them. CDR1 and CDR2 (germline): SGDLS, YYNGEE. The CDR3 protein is CASSVGPTSTDTQYF. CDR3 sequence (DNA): TGTGCCAGCAGCGTAGGCCCAACTAGCACAGATACGCAGTATTTT.

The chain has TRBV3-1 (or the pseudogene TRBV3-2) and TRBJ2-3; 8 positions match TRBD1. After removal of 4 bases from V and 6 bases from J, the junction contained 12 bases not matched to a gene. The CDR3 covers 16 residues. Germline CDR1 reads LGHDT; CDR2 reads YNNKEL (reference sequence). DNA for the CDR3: TGTGCCAGCAGCCTTCTAGGGACAGGCCCTACTGATACGCAGTATTTT. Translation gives CASSLLGTGPTDTQYF.